This is a list of T cell receptor beta chains from one sample in a study of blood T cell repertoires in COVID-19. The assay was immunoSEQ multiplex PCR, and TCRdb's table has in-frame clones only and misses some. The sample carries 110,000 or so clones, 85% recorded once. The sequenced sample was peripheral blood. The origin of the receptors is a human donor in a cohort sampled during active COVID-19. Both conserved end residues are part of each CDR3.

J	V	CDR3
TRBJ2-6	TRBV9	CASSVWEGSGANVLTF
TRBJ1-1	TRBV11-2	CASSPWDRGYWSTEAFF
TRBJ1-2	TRBV5-1	CASSLTGVDAYTF
TRBJ2-7	TRBV19	CASSPGQNYEQYF
TRBJ2-7	TRBV11-3	CASSSGDRGDGEQYF
TRBJ1-2	TRBV28	CASSLWSRQAYGYTF
TRBJ2-7	TRBV19	CASSPGTGGYEQYF
TRBJ1-5	TRBV6-5	CASSTTDTNQPQHF
TRBJ2-3	TRBV3-1/TRBV3-2	CASSHRGGDTQYF
TRBJ1-6	TRBV3-1/TRBV3-2	CASSPLGQNSPLHF
TRBJ2-7	TRBV28	CASSFPGQGVHEQYF
TRBJ2-1	TRBV4-3	CASSRDRGTRGNEQFF
TRBJ2-5	TRBV6-1	CASSEAGQGGWETQYF
TRBJ2-7	TRBV6-6	CASSYRETGIYEQYF
TRBJ1-2	TRBV3-1/TRBV3-2	CASSPIHGGAYYGYTF
TRBJ1-1	TRBV4-3	CASTYTGGTEAFF
TRBJ2-7	TRBV5-1	CASSPASGGGYEQYF
TRBJ2-1	TRBV12-3/TRBV12-4	CASRAVYNEQFF
TRBJ2-1	TRBV9	CASSFLSGGWDNEQFF
TRBJ2-7	TRBV18	CASSPGRVAYEQYF
TRBJ2-2	TRBV24-1	CATSDWVGQQGTGELFF
TRBJ1-3	TRBV28	CASSFQGAGNTIYF
TRBJ2-1	TRBV13	CASSMGGASYNEQFF
TRBJ2-5	TRBV10-2	CASLGLGAYQETQYF
TRBJ1-2	TRBV2	CASRTRGNYGYTF
TRBJ2-1	TRBV11-2	CASSLSVEVNEQFF
TRBJ1-2	TRBV2	CASGGQGGTYGYTF
TRBJ2-3	TRBV7-2	CASSSKLRGGSDTQYF
TRBJ1-2	TRBV28	CASSSPSRGRGYGYTF
TRBJ2-1	TRBV5-5	CASSAGTSGGYEQFF
TRBJ2-7	TRBV11-2	CASSLDRAGSEQYF
TRBJ2-1	TRBV2	CASSVGPFPVNEQFF
TRBJ2-6	TRBV11-2	CASSLEGRSSGANVLTF
TRBJ2-1	TRBV6-1	CASSEVTGITNEQFF
TRBJ2-1	TRBV5-5	CASTLFTQATDEQFF
TRBJ2-5	TRBV11-2	CASSPGQSAETQYF
TRBJ1-3	TRBV2	CASRRTGGYSGNTIYF
TRBJ2-6	TRBV30	CAWSPSAGFGPSSGANVLTF
TRBJ2-3	TRBV7-2	CASSLGDNTDTQYF
TRBJ2-7	TRBV2	CASKGTGYFEQYF
TRBJ2-7	TRBV27	CASGRGVREQYF
TRBJ2-7	TRBV20-1	CSASPAYEQYF
TRBJ2-7	TRBV18	CASSGRDYPYEQYF
TRBJ2-2	TRBV6-5	CASTANRGRGELFF
TRBJ2-5	TRBV24-1	CATSDPRTESGETQYF
TRBJ2-1	TRBV29-1	CSVEGSLAGVIRNEQFF
TRBJ2-7	TRBV6-5	CASSYSGQGGLYEQYF
TRBJ1-2	TRBV19	CASSPGTPANYGYTF
TRBJ2-1	TRBV30	CAWWTASEQFF
TRBJ1-1	TRBV19	CASRPGKNTEAFF
TRBJ1-1	TRBV11-2	CASSLAGQGRGAFF
TRBJ1-4	TRBV11-2	CASSQGATNEKLFF
TRBJ1-5	TRBV11-3	CASSLGRQGLGKVGNQPQHF
TRBJ2-7	TRBV28	CASSQSGTGAYEQYF
TRBJ1-2	TRBV7-2	CASSLGTGAHYGYTF